Below, one T cell receptor (beta chain) is given with its context. Germline CDR1 is MGHRA and CDR2 is YSYEKL. This CDR3 region has 15 residues. Trimming took 1 base from V and 0 from J, leaving 10 bases between them. This entry is derived from a study of cytomegalovirus exposure and HLA in healthy donors. Primers for the PCR totalled 60 Vbeta and 13 Jbeta. TCRdb's copy holds only in-frame clones and misses some; the assay was immunoSEQ multiplex PCR. Of 52,000 or so clones listed, 75% to 80% are singletons. This clonotype originated in a middle-aged woman in good health and CMV-seropositive. The sample consisted of PBMCs. The chain carries TRBV4-1 and TRBJ2-7, with a possible D match to TRBD2 (6 bases). The CDR3 DNA is TGCGCCAGCAGCCAAGGGCGGGGAAGCTCCTACGAGCAGTACTTC. Amino acids: CASSQGRGSSYEQYF.